Shown below are 28 T cell receptor beta chains from a single sample sequenced in a study of beta chain features in type 1 diabetes. The entirety of the isolated RNA underwent reverse transcription, so expressed TCRB transcripts were sequenced. TCRdb's copy holds only in-frame clones and misses some; the assay was immunoSEQ multiplex PCR. The table records around 250,000 clones, roughly 14% of them present only once. Study-wide findings and caveats: Type 1 diabetes patients had moderately but significantly shorter TCRB CDR3s in all four CD4+ subsets.

What these receptors recognize is not known. The sample was naive CD4+ T cells from blood. The receptors stem from a young man with type 1 diabetes.

This clone was detected a few times. The chain recombines TRBV2 with TRBJ2-2; 8 bases fit TRBD1. Germline trimming cut 8 bases from V and 7 bases from J; bases unmatched to any gene: 6. CDR1 SNHLY and CDR2 FYNNEI come from the germline V gene. The CDR3 totals 13 residues. Here the CDR3 reads CASGDRSDGELFF. CDR3 coding DNA: TGTGCCAGCGGGGACAGGTCGGACGGGGAGCTGTTTTTT.

The V call is TRBV5-1, the J call TRBJ2-5; D is undetermined. This CDR3 region has 14 residues. Per the germline V gene, CDR1 is SGHRS and CDR2 is YFSETQ. Trimming took 1 base from V and 3 from J, leaving 10 bases between them. CDR3 loop: CASSLQAPKETQYF. CDR3 DNA sequence: TGCGCCAGCAGCTTGCAAGCACCGAAAGAGACCCAGTACTTC.

This clone has only a few counts. V gene TRBV5-6 combines with J gene TRBJ2-5; 13 nucleotides align to TRBD2. J lost 5 bases, V lost 1 base, and 8 bases had no gene match. Germline lookup yields CDR1 SGHDT and CDR2 YYEEEE. CDR3 length: 17 residues. The CDR3 region has the DNA TGTGCCAGCAGCTTGCGTCAGACTAGCGGGGGGTTGGAGACCCAGTACTTC. Its protein is CASSLRQTSGGLETQYF. The full variable domain, its missing parts supplied by reference TRBV5-6 and TRBJ2-5, is DAGVTQSPTHLIKTRGQQVTLRCSPKSGHDTVSWYQQALGQGPQFIFQYYEEEERQRGNFPDRFSGHQFPNYSSELNVNALLLGDSALYLCASSLRQTSGGLETQYFGPGTRLLVL.

This chain joins TRBV19 and TRBJ1-5; weak D call: TRBD1 (6 bases). V dropped 5 bases and J dropped 5 bases, with 19 bases sitting between them. CDR3 length: 16 amino acids. CDR1 is LNHDA and CDR2 is SQIVND in the germline V gene (reference sequence). CDR3 amino acids: CASSPPWGGGDQPQHF. CDR3 bases: TGTGCCAGTAGTCCCCCCTGGGGGGGCGGCGATCAGCCCCAGCATTTT.

The J gene is TRBJ2-4, the V gene TRBV5-1, with D possibly TRBD1 on 7 matching bases. CDR1 SGHRS and CDR2 YFSETQ come from the germline V gene. The CDR3 consists of 14 residues. Deletions cut 3 bases from V and 10 bases from J, with 17 bases between. The CDR3 nucleotides read TGCGCCAGCAGCTCGGGACGGCAGGGGGGTATTCAGTACTTC. Amino acid sequence: CASSSGRQGGIQYF.

In this sample, this clone turned up a few times. The genes are TRBV11-2 and TRBJ2-5, with 8 bases fitting TRBD1. CDR3 length: 15 amino acids. V was clipped by 5 bases and J by 0 bases; unmatched bases: 5. Germline V lookup: CDR1 SGHAT, CDR2 FQNNGV. The CDR3 sequence: CASSPGQANQETQYF. The CDR3 DNA sequence: TGTGCCAGCAGCCCGGGACAGGCGAACCAAGAGACCCAGTACTTC.

This clone was recorded a few times. The sample holds other DNA sequences that translate to the same CDR3. The chain links TRBV18 to TRBJ2-7; 7 bases align to TRBD2. With V trimmed by 3 bases and J by 1 base, 3 bases remained unmatched. The CDR3 length is 14 residues. Germline CDR1 KGHSH, CDR2 LQKENI. The CDR3 loop reads CASSPGGTSYEQYF. The DNA for the CDR3 is TGTGCCAGCTCACCCGGGGGGACGTCCTACGAGCAGTACTTC.

This clone has just a few counts. The chain is built from TRBV29-1 and TRBJ2-5, with TRBD2 matching over 13 bases. Trimming cost V 6 bases and J 2 bases; bases outside gene matches: 3. The CDR3 length is 14 residues. Germline V CDR1 and CDR2: SQVTM, ANQGSEA. The CDR3 DNA sequence: TGCAGCGTCTCGGGACTAGCGGGACAAGAGACCCAGTACTTC. Protein: CSVSGLAGQETQYF.

Only a few counts were recorded for this clone. V is TRBV4-2 and J is TRBJ2-1; 10 nucleotides line up with TRBD2. CDR3 size: 15 residues. CDR1 is LGHNA and CDR2 is YNFKEQ in the germline V gene. V was clipped by 1 base and J by 8 bases; unmatched bases: 5. In DNA, the CDR3 is TGTGCCAGCAGCCAAGGGGTTAGCGGGAGGTATGAGCAGTTCTTC. Translated, it gives CASSQGVSGRYEQFF.

To note about this clone: This same CDR3 is encoded by further DNA sequences in the sample. The chain employs TRBV5-1 and TRBJ1-1; TRBD1 is a possible D gene (6 bases). Germline CDR1 SGHRS, CDR2 YFSETQ. This CDR3 is built from 14 residues. V gave up 1 base and J gave up 0 bases, with 7 bases separating them. CDR3 in amino acids: CASSLRGLNTEAFF. For the CDR3, the DNA is TGCGCCAGCAGCTTGAGGGGGTTGAACACTGAAGCTTTCTTT.

This clone was picked up a small number of times. The chain has TRBV18 and TRBJ2-3; 7 bases agree with TRBD1. With 4 bases clipped from V and 0 bases from J, the junction kept 4 bases outside the gene matches. The V gene's germline CDR1 is KGHSH and CDR2 LQKENI. This CDR3 is built from 15 residues. The CDR3 spells CASSRQGPSTDTQYF. As DNA, the CDR3 is TGTGCCAGCTCACGACAGGGCCCTAGCACAGATACGCAGTATTTT.

This clone has just a few counts. The rearrangement links TRBV6-1 to TRBJ2-1; D call uncertain. Germline V gene data show CDR1 as MNHNS and CDR2 as SASEGT. The CDR3 runs to 14 residues. The ends were cut back, 2 bases at V and 7 bases at J, with 12 bases in the middle. CDR3 region: CASSEQFLGNEQFF. The CDR3 DNA reads TGTGCCAGCAGTGAACAATTTCTAGGAAATGAGCAGTTCTTC.

This sequence joins TRBV25-1 and TRBJ2-1; D gene ambiguous. V lost 2 bases and J 0 bases, leaving 11 bases between the germline ends. Germline CDR1 is MGHDK and CDR2 is SYGVNS. There are 16 residues in the CDR3. CDR3 region: CASSEIAYSSYNEQFF. The CDR3 DNA is TGTGCCAGCAGTGAAATCGCTTACAGCTCCTACAATGAGCAGTTCTTC.

This clone turned up a few times. The chain uses TRBV28 and TRBJ2-3, with 11 bases identical to TRBD2. The CDR3 consists of 17 residues. Germline CDR1 reads MDHEN; CDR2 reads SYDVKM. With 5 bases clipped from V and 1 base from J, the junction kept 8 bases outside the gene matches. The CDR3: CASSPLTSGIGTDTQYF. The DNA for the CDR3 is TGTGCCAGCAGTCCACTGACTAGCGGGATAGGCACAGATACGCAGTATTTT.

This clone was observed a handful of times. The chain recombines TRBV4-1 with TRBJ2-3; 11 bases align to TRBD2. The V gene end was trimmed by 2 bases and the J gene end by 0 bases; junction bases not matched to a gene: 10. Germline V gene lookup returns CDR1 MGHRA and CDR2 YSYEKL. The CDR3 consists of 19 residues. The CDR3 DNA sequence: TGCGCCAGCAGCCAACGGAGAGCTAGCGGGGGGACTAGCACAGATACGCAGTATTTT. It encodes CASSQRRASGGTSTDTQYF.

This clone has only a few counts. The gene calls are TRBV5-1 and TRBJ1-2; D is perhaps TRBD1 (5 bases). The CDR3 totals 15 residues. CDR1 is SGHRS and CDR2 is YFSETQ in the germline V gene. V was trimmed by 4 bases and J by 6 bases, leaving 19 bases between them. The CDR3 DNA reads TGCGCCAGCAGCCGACCGGGGGAGGGTGTCGATGGCTACACCTTC. Protein sequence: CASSRPGEGVDGYTF.

This clone was observed a few times. The gene calls are TRBV6-6 and TRBJ2-7; 9 bases align to TRBD2. J gave up 4 bases and V 5 bases, and 6 bases lay outside the gene matches. Germline loops: CDR1 MNHNY, CDR2 SVGAGI (reference sequence). This CDR3 comprises 14 residues. Here the CDR3 reads CASSPGTSWYEQYF. DNA of the CDR3: TGTGCCAGCAGTCCAGGGACTAGCTGGTACGAGCAGTACTTC.

A few counts support this clone. The chain employs TRBV19 and TRBJ2-3, with 9 bases lining up with TRBD1. The CDR3 is 14 residues long. J lost 4 bases, V lost 6 bases, and 5 bases had no gene match. CDR1 is LNHDA, CDR2 SQIVND, per germline (reference sequence). CDR3 coding DNA: TGTGCCAGTAGACGACAGGGGGGAGCAGATACGCAGTATTTT. Its protein product is CASRRQGGADTQYF.

The genes are TRBV6-5 and TRBJ1-1; D gene uncertain. Trimming left V 6 bases short and J 5 bases short, with 10 bases between. This CDR3 is built from 12 residues. Germline CDR1 and CDR2: MNHEY and SVGAGI. DNA for the CDR3: TGTGCCAGCAGGGACGGAGGGACTGAAGCTTTCTTT. Protein: CASRDGGTEAFF.

J is TRBJ1-1 and V is TRBV29-1; D might be TRBD1 (5 bases). There are 15 residues in the CDR3. V lost 2 bases and J lost 1, with 14 bases in between. The germline gives CDR1 SQVTM, CDR2 ANQGSEA. The CDR3 reads CSVERRAGPNTEAFF. CDR3 DNA: TGCAGCGTTGAACGTCGGGCAGGGCCGAACACTGAAGCTTTCTTT.

The chain has TRBV5-1 and TRBJ2-2; D possibly corresponds to TRBD2 (6 bases). CDR1 and CDR2 from the germline V gene are SGHRS and YFSETQ. V lost 0 bases and J lost 5, with 11 bases in between. This CDR3 region has 15 residues. The CDR3 DNA reads TGCGCCAGCAGCTTGGACGCGACTAGAACCGGGGAGCTGTTTTTT. The encoded protein is CASSLDATRTGELFF.

This chain uses TRBV30 with TRBJ2-7; TRBD2 is a possible D gene (7 bases). Germline V gene sequence: CDR1 GTSNPN, CDR2 SVGIG (reference sequence). V was cut by 1 base and J by 7 bases, with 11 bases left in between. The CDR3 covers 12 residues. DNA for the CDR3: TGTGCCTGGAGTGCCGAGGGGGGGGAGCAGTACTTC. It yields the protein CAWSAEGGEQYF. The full variable domain, completed using reference TRBV30 and TRBJ2-7, is SQTIHQWPATLVQPVGSPLSLECTVEGTSNPNLYWYRQAAGRGLQLLFYSVGIGQISSEVPQNLSASRPQDRQFILSSKKLLLSDSGFYLCAWSAEGGEQYFGPGTRLTVT.

The genes are TRBV30 and TRBJ1-2; TRBD1 matches at 9 bases. V trimming: 3 bases; J trimming: 6 bases; junction bases outside the gene matches: 5. Germline V lookup: CDR1 GTSNPN, CDR2 SVGIG (reference sequence). The CDR3 length is 13 residues. The CDR3 here is CAWRHTGGNGYTF. The CDR3 nucleotides are TGTGCCTGGAGACATACAGGGGGCAATGGCTACACCTTC.

This clone was observed a few times. V is TRBV12-5 and J is TRBJ1-2, with 8 nucleotides matching TRBD1. Trimming cost V 6 bases and J 6 bases; bases outside gene matches: 3. The CDR3 contains 12 residues. CDR1 is LGHNT, CDR2 FRNRAP, per germline. The CDR3 nucleotides read TGTGCTAGTGGGGACAGGGAGGATGGCTACACCTTC. Its translation is CASGDREDGYTF.

This chain connects TRBV2 to TRBJ2-7, with 8 nucleotides matching TRBD1. CDR1 and CDR2 (germline): SNHLY, FYNNEI. V trimming: 8 bases; J trimming: 3 bases; junction bases outside the gene matches: 6. The CDR3 spans 13 residues. The CDR3 is CASAGQGNYEQYF. Here the CDR3 DNA reads TGTGCCAGCGCTGGACAGGGAAACTACGAGCAGTACTTC.

This chain uses TRBV19 with TRBJ2-3; D gene uncertain. The germline V gene has CDR1 LNHDA and CDR2 SQIVND (reference sequence). This CDR3 contains 13 residues. V gave up 8 bases and J gave up 1 base, with 10 bases separating them. The CDR3 spells CASRVVGTDTQYF. The CDR3 nucleotides are TGTGCCAGTCGGGTGGTGGGCACAGATACGCAGTATTTT.

This clone was observed a few times. The CDR3 loop reads CAWNQGQESNQPQHF. CDR3 sequence (DNA): TGTGCCTGGAACCAGGGACAGGAGAGCAATCAGCCCCAGCATTTT. The chain couples TRBV30 to TRBJ1-5, with 8 bases identical to TRBD1. The CDR3 length is 15 residues. Germline trimming cut 4 bases from V and 1 base from J; bases unmatched to any gene: 6. From germline, CDR1 is GTSNPN and CDR2 SVGIG (reference sequence).

The rearrangement uses TRBV6-6 and TRBJ2-7; perhaps TRBD2 as D (5 bases). The CDR3 contains 15 residues. Germline CDR1 reads MNHNY; CDR2 reads SVGAGI (reference sequence). V lost 2 bases and J lost 0, with 11 bases in between. The CDR3 nucleotides read TGTGCCAGCAGTTACGGACTCAAGAGCTCCTACGAGCAGTACTTC. Translated: CASSYGLKSSYEQYF.